The clone carrying this TCR beta chain was detected a few times. The antigen remains unidentified. Trimming cost V 5 bases and J 7 bases; bases outside gene matches: 11. Germline V gene lookup returns CDR1 SGHNT and CDR2 YENEEA. There are 16 residues in the CDR3. The data stem from a study of cytomegalovirus exposure and HLA in healthy donors. Study results and caveats: There were some V segments, including TRBV6-2 and TRBV6-3, excluded as indistinguishable. Roughly even sequencing depth across donors was the assumption behind the presence/absence analyses. TCR beta chain V- and J-gene trimming was linked, in a later analysis, to a missense variant in DCLRE1C. With high specificity and sensitivity, the classifier reportedly diagnosed cytomegalovirus status.

This PCR relied on a set of 60 Vbeta primers and 13 Jbeta primers. This table comes from immunoSEQ multiplex PCR, and its TCRdb copy is limited to in-frame clones, with some not included. The sample consists of around 80,000 clones, approximately 69% of them appearing once. The specimen sequenced was PBMCs. The chain has TRBV11-3 and TRBJ2-3, with 11 bases aligning to TRBD2. The TCR originated in a man aged 40-50 years in good health and CMV-seropositive. The CDR3 sequence: CASSLTSGGATNTQYF. CDR3 nucleotides: TGTGCCAGCAGCCTTACTAGCGGGGGCGCCACCAATACGCAGTATTTT.